The entry below describes one T cell receptor beta chain. Its antigen is not known. The sample comes from a study of monozygotic twins with inflammatory bowel disease. Study-level findings and limits: Repertoire similarity did not differ between concordant and discordant twins, perhaps due to limited power. Among the T cells, different subtypes could not be distinguished.

Germline V gene sequence: CDR1 SGHTA, CDR2 FQGNSA. The CDR3 contains 15 residues. The UMIs contained a 6-nucleotide sample barcode. They were added by template switching during cDNA synthesis. After re-calling the 5' RACE reads, TCRdb lists one entry per CDR3 protein, DNA absent. Its table lists some 300,000 distinct CDR3 sequences. The receptor's source is a human donor with ulcerative colitis or Crohn's disease, or a healthy co-twin of an affected twin (not recorded which). V is TRBV7-2 and J is TRBJ2-1; TCRdb calls TRBD2, which cannot be checked without DNA. The sequenced sample was blood. The CDR3 protein is CASSLELAGGGEQFF.